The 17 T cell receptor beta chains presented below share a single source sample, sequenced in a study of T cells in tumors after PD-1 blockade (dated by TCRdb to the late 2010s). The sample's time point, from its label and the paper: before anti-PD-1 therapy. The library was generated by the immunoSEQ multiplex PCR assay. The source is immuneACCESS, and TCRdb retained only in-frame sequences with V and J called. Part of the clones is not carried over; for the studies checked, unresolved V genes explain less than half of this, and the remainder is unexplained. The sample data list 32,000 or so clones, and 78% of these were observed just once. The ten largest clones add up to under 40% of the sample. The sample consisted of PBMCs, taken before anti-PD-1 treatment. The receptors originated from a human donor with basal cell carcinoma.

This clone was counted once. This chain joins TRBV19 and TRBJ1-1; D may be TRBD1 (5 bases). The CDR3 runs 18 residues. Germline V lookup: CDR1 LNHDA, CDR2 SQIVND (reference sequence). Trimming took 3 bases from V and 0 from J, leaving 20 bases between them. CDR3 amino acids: CASSISRVGVGVNTEAFF. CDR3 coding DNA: TGTGCCAGTAGTATCTCCAGGGTAGGGGTCGGAGTGAACACTGAAGCTTTCTTT.

The CDR3 nucleotides are TGTGCCAGCAGCTCGTCTGTCCGCGGACTTTCCTACGAGCAGTACTTC. Amino acids: CASSSSVRGLSYEQYF. The chain carries TRBV11-3 and TRBJ2-7, with D possibly being TRBD2 (5 bases). CDR3 size: 16 residues. Germline loops: CDR1 SGHNT, CDR2 YENEEA. The V end was cut by 4 bases, the J end by 1 base, with 17 bases between.

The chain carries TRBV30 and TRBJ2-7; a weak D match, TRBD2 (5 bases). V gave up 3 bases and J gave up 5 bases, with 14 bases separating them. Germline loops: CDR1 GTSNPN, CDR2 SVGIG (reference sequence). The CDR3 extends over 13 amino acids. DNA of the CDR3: TGTGCCTGGAGCGCGGACTGGGGTCACGAGCAGTACTTC. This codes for CAWSADWGHEQYF.

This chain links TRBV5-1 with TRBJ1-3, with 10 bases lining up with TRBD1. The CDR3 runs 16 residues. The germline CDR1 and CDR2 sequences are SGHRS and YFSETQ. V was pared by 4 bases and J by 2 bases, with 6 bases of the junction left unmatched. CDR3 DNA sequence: TGCGCCAGCAGCCCAACCGGGACAGGGGCTGGAAACACCATATATTTT. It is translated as CASSPTGTGAGNTIYF.

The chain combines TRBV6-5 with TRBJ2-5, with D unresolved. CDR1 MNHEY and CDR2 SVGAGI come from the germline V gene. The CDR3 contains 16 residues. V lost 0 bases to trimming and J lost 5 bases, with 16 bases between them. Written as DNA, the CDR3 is TGTGCCAGCAGTTACTCGAACCGGGCCTTTTGGGAGACCCAGTACTTC. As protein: CASSYSNRAFWETQYF.

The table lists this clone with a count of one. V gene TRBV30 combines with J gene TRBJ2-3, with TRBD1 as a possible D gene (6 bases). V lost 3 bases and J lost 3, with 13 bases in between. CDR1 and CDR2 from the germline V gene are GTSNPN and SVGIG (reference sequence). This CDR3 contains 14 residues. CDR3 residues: CAWSIQGATDTQYF. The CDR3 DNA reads TGTGCCTGGAGCATACAGGGAGCTACAGATACGCAGTATTTT.

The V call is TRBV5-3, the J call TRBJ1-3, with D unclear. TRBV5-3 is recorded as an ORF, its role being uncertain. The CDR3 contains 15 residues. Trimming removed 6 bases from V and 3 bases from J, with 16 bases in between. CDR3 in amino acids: CARTPYLGFGNTIYF. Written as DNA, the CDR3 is TGTGCCAGAACTCCGTATCTCGGTTTTGGAAACACCATATATTTT.

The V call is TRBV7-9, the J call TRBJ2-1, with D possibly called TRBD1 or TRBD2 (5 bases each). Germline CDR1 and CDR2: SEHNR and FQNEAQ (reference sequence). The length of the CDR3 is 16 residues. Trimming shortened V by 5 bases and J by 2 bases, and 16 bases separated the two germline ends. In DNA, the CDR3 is TGTGCCAGCAGCCGGAACGAGGGGACGACCTACAATGAGCAGTTCTTC. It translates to CASSRNEGTTYNEQFF. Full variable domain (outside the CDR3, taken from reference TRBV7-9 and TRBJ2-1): DTGVSQNPRHKITKRGQNVTFRCDPISEHNRLYWYRQTLGQGPEFLTYFQNEAQLEKSRLLSDRFSAERPKGSFSTLEIQRTEQGDSAMYLCASSRNEGTTYNEQFFGPGTRLTVL.

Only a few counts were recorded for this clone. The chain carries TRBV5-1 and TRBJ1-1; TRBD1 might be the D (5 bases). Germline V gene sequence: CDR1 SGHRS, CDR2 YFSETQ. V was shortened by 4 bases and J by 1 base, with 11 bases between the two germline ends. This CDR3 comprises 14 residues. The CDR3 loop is CASSPTTGNTEAFF. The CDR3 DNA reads TGCGCCAGCAGCCCAACCACAGGGAACACTGAAGCTTTCTTT.

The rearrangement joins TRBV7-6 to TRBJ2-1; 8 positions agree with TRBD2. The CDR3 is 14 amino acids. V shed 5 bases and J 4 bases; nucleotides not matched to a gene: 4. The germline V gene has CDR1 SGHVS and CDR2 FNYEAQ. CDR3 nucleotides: TGTGCCAGCAGCGCAGGCGGGGGGTACAATGAGCAGTTCTTC. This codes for CASSAGGGYNEQFF.

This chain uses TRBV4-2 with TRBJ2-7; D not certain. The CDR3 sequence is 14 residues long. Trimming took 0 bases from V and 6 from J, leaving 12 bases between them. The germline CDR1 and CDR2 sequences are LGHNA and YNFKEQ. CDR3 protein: CASSQEWIPGEQYF. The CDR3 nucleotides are TGTGCCAGCAGCCAAGAGTGGATCCCCGGCGAGCAGTACTTC.

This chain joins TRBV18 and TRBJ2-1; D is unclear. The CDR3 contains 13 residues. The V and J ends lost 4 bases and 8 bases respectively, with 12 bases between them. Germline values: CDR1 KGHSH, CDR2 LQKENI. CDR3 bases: TGTGCCAGCTCACTGAAGGACGCCCATGAGCAGTTCTTC. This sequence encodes CASSLKDAHEQFF.

CDR3: CASSQLGVEQFF. CDR3 in DNA: TGTGCCAGCAGCCAATTAGGGGTTGAGCAGTTCTTC. The chain combines TRBV7-8 with TRBJ2-1, with D possibly being TRBD1 (5 bases). Trimming removed 5 bases from V and 9 bases from J, with 11 bases in between. The CDR3 consists of 12 residues. Germline-derived CDR1 and CDR2 are SGHVS and FQNEAQ.

This CDR3 is CASSTYQGAGNTIYF. CDR3 DNA sequence: TGTGCCAGCAGCACCTATCAGGGGGCTGGAAACACCATATATTTT. The chain combines TRBV7-2 with TRBJ1-3; 7 nucleotides agree with TRBD1. J gave up 2 bases and V 5 bases, and 6 bases lay outside the gene matches. Germline V lookup: CDR1 SGHTA, CDR2 FQGNSA. The CDR3 spans 15 residues.

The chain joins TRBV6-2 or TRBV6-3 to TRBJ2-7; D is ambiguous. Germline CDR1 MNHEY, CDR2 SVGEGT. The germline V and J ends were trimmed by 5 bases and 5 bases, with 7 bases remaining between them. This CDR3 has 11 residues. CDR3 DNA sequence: TGTGCCAGCAGTACCCGAAACGAGCAGTACTTC. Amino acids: CASSTRNEQYF.

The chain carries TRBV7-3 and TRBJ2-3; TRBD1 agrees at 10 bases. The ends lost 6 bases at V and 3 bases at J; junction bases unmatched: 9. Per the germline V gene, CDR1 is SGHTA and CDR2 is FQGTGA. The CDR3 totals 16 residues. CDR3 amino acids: CASSSFPGQGTDTQYF. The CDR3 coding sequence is TGTGCCAGCAGTTCATTCCCGGGACAGGGGACAGATACGCAGTATTTT.

CDR3 region: CASSPSGVNTEAFF. The CDR3 nucleotides are TGTGCCAGCTCACCATCGGGGGTGAACACTGAAGCTTTCTTT. This sequence joins TRBV18 and TRBJ1-1; tentatively, D is TRBD1 (5 bases). The V gene's germline CDR1 is KGHSH and CDR2 LQKENI. The CDR3 consists of 14 residues. Trimming took 2 bases from V and 0 from J, leaving 7 bases between them.